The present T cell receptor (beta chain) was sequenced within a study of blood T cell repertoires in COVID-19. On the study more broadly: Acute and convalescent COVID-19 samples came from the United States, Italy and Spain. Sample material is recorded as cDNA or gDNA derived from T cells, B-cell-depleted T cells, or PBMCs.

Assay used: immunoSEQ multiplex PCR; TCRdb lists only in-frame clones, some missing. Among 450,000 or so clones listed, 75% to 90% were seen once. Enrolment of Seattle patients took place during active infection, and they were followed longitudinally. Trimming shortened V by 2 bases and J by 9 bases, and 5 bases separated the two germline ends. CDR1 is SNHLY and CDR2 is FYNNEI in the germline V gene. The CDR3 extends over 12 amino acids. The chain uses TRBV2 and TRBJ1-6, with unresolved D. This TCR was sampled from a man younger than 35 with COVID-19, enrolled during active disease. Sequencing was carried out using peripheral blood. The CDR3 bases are TGTGCCAGCAGTGAAAGAGGTTCACCCCTCCACTTT. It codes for CASSERGSPLHF.